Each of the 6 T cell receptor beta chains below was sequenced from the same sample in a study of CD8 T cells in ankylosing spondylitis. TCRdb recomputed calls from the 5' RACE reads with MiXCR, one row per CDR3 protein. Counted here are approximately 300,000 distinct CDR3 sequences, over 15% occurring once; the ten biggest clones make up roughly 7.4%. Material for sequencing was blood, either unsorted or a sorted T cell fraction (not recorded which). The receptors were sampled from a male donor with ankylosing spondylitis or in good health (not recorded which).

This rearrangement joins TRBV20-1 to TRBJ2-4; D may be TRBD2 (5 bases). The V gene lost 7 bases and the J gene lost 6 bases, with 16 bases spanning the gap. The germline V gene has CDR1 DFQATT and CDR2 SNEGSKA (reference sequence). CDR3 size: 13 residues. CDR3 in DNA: TGCAGTGTTGCCCCCCTAGAGGGAAACATTCAGTACTTC. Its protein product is CSVAPLEGNIQYF.

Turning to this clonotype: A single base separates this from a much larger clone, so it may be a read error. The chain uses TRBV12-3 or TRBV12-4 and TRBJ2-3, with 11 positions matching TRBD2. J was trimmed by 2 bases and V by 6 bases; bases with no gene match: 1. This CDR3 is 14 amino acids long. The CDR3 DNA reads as TGTGCCAGCAGGACTAGCGGGATCACAGATACGCAGTATTTT. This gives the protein CASRTSGITDTQYF.

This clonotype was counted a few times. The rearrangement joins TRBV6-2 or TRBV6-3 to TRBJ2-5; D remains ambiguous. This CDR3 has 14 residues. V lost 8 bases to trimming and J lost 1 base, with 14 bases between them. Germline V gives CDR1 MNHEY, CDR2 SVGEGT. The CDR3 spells CASPELRLQETQYF. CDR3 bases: TGTGCCAGCCCGGAATTGCGGCTCCAAGAGACCCAGTACTTC.

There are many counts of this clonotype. CDR3 residues: CASSPRRGSEQFF. The CDR3 region has the DNA TGCGCCAGCAGCCCGAGGCGTGGGAGTGAGCAGTTCTTC. The chain is built from TRBV5-1 and TRBJ2-1, with D possibly being TRBD2 (5 bases). Deletions cut 4 bases from V and 9 bases from J, with 14 bases between. Germline CDR1 is SGHRS and CDR2 is YFSETQ. This CDR3 is built from 13 residues.

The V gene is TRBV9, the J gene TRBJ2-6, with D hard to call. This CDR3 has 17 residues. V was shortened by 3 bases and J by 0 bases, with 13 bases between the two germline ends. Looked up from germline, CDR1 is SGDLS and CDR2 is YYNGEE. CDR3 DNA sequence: TGTGCCAGCAGCGCAAGAATACAGAGCTCTGGGGCCAACGTCCTGACTTTC. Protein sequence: CASSARIQSSGANVLTF.

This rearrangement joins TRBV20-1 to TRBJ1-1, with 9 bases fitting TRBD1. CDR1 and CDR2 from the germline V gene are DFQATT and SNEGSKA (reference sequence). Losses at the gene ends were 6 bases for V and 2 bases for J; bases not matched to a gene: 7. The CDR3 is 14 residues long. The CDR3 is CSARRGQGNTEAFF. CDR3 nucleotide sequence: TGCAGTGCAAGAAGGGGACAGGGTAACACTGAAGCTTTCTTT.